The 14 T cell receptor beta chains presented below share a single source sample, sequenced in a study of molecular identifiers for immune sequencing clone quantification. Each CDR3 protein gets one entry after TCRdb re-called the PCR reads with MiXCR. This sample has hundreds of thousands of distinct CDR3 sequences, with about 23% found just once. The sequencing sample was made of naive CD8+ T cells from blood, with Jurkat cell RNA spiked in. Subset reported: FACS-sorted CD8+CD4-CCR7+CD45RA+ naive T cells. The receptors were gathered from a human donor in good health. Some libraries in this study had Jurkat cell RNA spiked in.

V and J are TRBV28 and TRBJ2-7; 9 bases agree with TRBD2. The CDR3 extends over 15 amino acids. Looked up from germline, CDR1 is MDHEN and CDR2 is SYDVKM. V lost 4 bases and J lost 7; bases outside the gene matches: 11. This CDR3 is CASSSPGLALAEQYF. In nucleotides, the CDR3 is TGTGCCAGCAGTTCTCCTGGACTAGCGCTTGCTGAGCAGTACTTC.

This clonotype has ten or more counts. The rearrangement joins TRBV25-1 to TRBJ1-1; D uncertain. The V and J ends lost 8 bases and 5 bases respectively, with 9 bases between them. Per the germline V gene, CDR1 is MGHDK and CDR2 is SYGVNS. This CDR3 comprises 11 residues. Written as DNA, the CDR3 is TGTGCCAGCGGATGGAGGACTGAAGCTTTCTTT. As protein: CASGWRTEAFF.

The chain employs TRBV7-2 and TRBJ2-7, with 14 bases aligning to TRBD2. The CDR3 is 17 amino acids. Germline values: CDR1 SGHTA, CDR2 FQGNSA. The junction had 8 bases not matched to a gene; V was cut back by 5 bases and J by 2 bases. The CDR3 loop is CASSLSLTSGGAYEQYF. In nucleotides, the CDR3 is TGTGCCAGCAGCCTTTCATTGACTAGCGGGGGGGCCTACGAGCAGTACTTC.

This clonotype was detected only a few times. This chain joins TRBV12-3 or TRBV12-4 and TRBJ2-3; D not resolved. CDR3 length: 12 residues. Trimming took 1 base from V and 10 from J, leaving 9 bases between them. This chain's CDR3 is CASSLGTTPQYF. The CDR3, as DNA: TGTGCCAGCAGTTTAGGCACCACACCGCAGTATTTT.

This clonotype was counted ten times or more. The V gene is TRBV29-1, the J gene TRBJ1-2; no firm D call. CDR3 length equals 12 residues. Germline V CDR1 and CDR2: SQVTM, ANQGSEA. Trimming cost V 4 bases and J 7 bases, with 13 bases left between them. The CDR3 DNA is TGCAGCGTTGGCCCCCTGAGCCGTGGCTACACCTTC. Translation gives CSVGPLSRGYTF.

The J gene is TRBJ2-1, the V gene TRBV6-5; 11 bases map to TRBD2. This CDR3 region has 14 residues. With 6 bases clipped from V and 7 bases from J, the junction kept 5 bases outside the gene matches. CDR1 is MNHEY and CDR2 is SVGAGI in the germline V gene. Here the CDR3 reads CASSPRTSGNEQFF. CDR3 DNA: TGTGCCAGCAGCCCCCGGACTAGCGGGAATGAGCAGTTCTTC.

The chain is built from TRBV3-1 and TRBJ1-5; D is unclear. The CDR3 contains 14 residues. Trimming removed 4 bases from V and 2 bases from J, with 9 bases in between. Per the germline V gene, CDR1 is LGHDT and CDR2 is YNNKEL (reference sequence). In DNA form, the CDR3 reads TGTGCCAGCAGCCCAGGCTGGGGCAATCAGCCCCAGCATTTT. Translating gives CASSPGWGNQPQHF.

This clonotype was counted between two and nine times. This chain uses TRBV19 with TRBJ2-7, with D uncertain. V gave up 1 base and J gave up 3 bases, with 13 bases separating them. The CDR3 runs 15 residues. Germline-derived CDR1 and CDR2 are LNHDA and SQIVND (reference sequence). The CDR3 protein is CASSIGQGVHYEQYF. The CDR3 nucleotides read TGTGCCAGTAGTATAGGACAAGGCGTGCACTACGAGCAGTACTTC.

The chain uses TRBV7-9 and TRBJ2-7; a possible D gene is TRBD2 (5 bases). The ends were cut back, 4 bases at V and 5 bases at J, with 24 bases in the middle. Germline values: CDR1 SEHNR, CDR2 FQNEAQ (reference sequence). The CDR3 has 17 residues. This CDR3 is CASSSDISFGNLDEQYF. In DNA, the CDR3 is TGTGCCAGCAGCTCGGATATTAGTTTCGGGAACCTAGACGAGCAGTACTTC.

With regard to this clonotype: A much larger clone differs from this one at a single base, so this may be a read error. The CDR3 region has the DNA TGTGCCAGCAGCCCTCGGACAGCACCCACAGATAGGCAGTATTTT. Translating it yields CASSPRTAPTDRQYF. This chain connects TRBV7-8 to TRBJ2-3; D possibly corresponds to TRBD1 (6 bases). Germline values: CDR1 SGHVS, CDR2 FQNEAQ. The CDR3 has 15 amino acids.

Many counts were recorded for this clonotype. The chain is built from TRBV4-3 and TRBJ1-2; perhaps TRBD1 as D (5 bases). The CDR3 extends over 16 amino acids. The V end lost 1 base, the J end lost 1 base, and 13 bases lay between the germline ends. CDR1 and CDR2 from the germline V gene are LGHNA and YSLEER. In nucleotides, the CDR3 is TGCGCCAGCAGCCAAGGCTCAGGGCGGAATAACTATGGCTACACCTTC. As protein: CASSQGSGRNNYGYTF.

Comments on this clonotype: Since a much larger clone is just one base distant, this may be a read error. V and J are TRBV29-1 and TRBJ1-1; no clear D. CDR1 is SQVTM and CDR2 is ANQGSEA in the germline V gene. CDR3 size: 10 residues. Here the CDR3 reads CSVEAVEASF. For the CDR3, the DNA is TGCAGCGTTGAGGCGGTTGAAGCTTCCTTT.

A word on this clonotype: A much larger clone lies one base from this, so it may be a read error. The chain joins TRBV30 to TRBJ2-7; tentatively, D is TRBD2 (5 bases). V dropped 5 bases and J dropped 2 bases, with 16 bases sitting between them. Germline CDR1 is GTSNPN and CDR2 is SVGIG (reference sequence). The CDR3 sequence is 14 residues long. This CDR3 is CAWQSRTGTYEQYF. The CDR3 DNA reads TGTGCCTGGCAGTCCCGGACCGGGACCTACGAGCAGTACTTC.

This clonotype was seen a few times. The J gene is TRBJ2-3, the V gene TRBV7-3, with no clear D. This CDR3 comprises 13 residues. Germline CDR1 reads SGHTA; CDR2 reads FQGTGA. V lost 8 bases and J lost 6, with 15 bases in between. The chain's CDR3 is CASRNSSSDTQYF. CDR3 nucleotide sequence: TGTGCCAGCCGAAACAGTTCCTCGGATACGCAGTATTTT.